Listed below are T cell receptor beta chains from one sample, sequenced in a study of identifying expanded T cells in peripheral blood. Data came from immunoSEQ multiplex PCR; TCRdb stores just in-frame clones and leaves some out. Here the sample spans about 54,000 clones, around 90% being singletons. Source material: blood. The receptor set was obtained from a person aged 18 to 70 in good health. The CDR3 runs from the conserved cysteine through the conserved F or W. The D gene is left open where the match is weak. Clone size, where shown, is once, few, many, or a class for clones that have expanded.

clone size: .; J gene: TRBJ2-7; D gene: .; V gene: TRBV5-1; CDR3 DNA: TGCGCCAGCAGCTTGGAAGACCCGCTCTACGAGCAGTACTTC; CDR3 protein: CASSLEDPLYEQYF
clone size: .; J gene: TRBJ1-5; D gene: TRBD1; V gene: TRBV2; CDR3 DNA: TGTGCCAGCAGTGAGGGGACAGCCTATCAGCCCCAGCATTTT; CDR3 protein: CASSEGTAYQPQHF
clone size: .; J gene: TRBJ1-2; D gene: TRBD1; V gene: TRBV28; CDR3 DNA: TGTGCCAGCAGTCTTCCCACTTCAGGGGGTATAGGCTACACCTTC; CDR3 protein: CASSLPTSGGIGYTF
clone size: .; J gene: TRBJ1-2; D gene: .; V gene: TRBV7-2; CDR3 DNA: TGTGCCAGCAGCCCCTGGGCGGAACCAAATGGCTACACCTTC; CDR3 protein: CASSPWAEPNGYTF
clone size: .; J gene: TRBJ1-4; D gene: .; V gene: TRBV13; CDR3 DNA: TGTGCCAGCAGCCCCACAGGGAAGGGGGCTAATGAAAAACTGTTTTTT; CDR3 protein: CASSPTGKGANEKLFF
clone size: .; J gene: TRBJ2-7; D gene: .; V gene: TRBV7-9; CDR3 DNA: TGTGCCAGCAGCTTTAGAGGATCCGGGAGTGCTGGGGAGCAGTACTTC; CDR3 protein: CASSFRGSGSAGEQYF
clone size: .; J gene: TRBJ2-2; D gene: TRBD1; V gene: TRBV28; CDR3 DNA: TGTGCCAGCAGTGGGAGGACAGGGTACACCGGGGAGCTGTTTTTT; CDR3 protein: CASSGRTGYTGELFF
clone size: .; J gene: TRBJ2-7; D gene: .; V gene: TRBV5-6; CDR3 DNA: TGTGCCAGCAGCTTGCAGGCCTCCTACGAGCAGTACTTC; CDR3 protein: CASSLQASYEQYF
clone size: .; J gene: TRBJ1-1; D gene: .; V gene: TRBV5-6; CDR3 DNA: TGTGCCAGCAGCTTGGGGGGTAACACTGAAGCTTTCTTT; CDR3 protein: CASSLGGNTEAFF
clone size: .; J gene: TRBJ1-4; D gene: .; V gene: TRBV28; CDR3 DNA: TGTGCCAGCAGTCCCCCAGGTATAGCTAATGAAAAACTGTTTTTT; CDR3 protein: CASSPPGIANEKLFF
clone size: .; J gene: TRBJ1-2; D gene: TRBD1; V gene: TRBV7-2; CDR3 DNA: TGTGCCACACAGGGGGGGGCCAGAGCGTATGGCTACACCTTC; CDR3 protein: CATQGGARAYGYTF
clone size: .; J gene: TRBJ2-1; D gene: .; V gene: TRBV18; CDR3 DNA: TGTGCCAGCTCACCACCGGGGACGGAAAATGAGCAGTTCTTC; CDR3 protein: CASSPPGTENEQFF
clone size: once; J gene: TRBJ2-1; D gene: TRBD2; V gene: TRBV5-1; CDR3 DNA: TGCGCCAGCAGCTTGGTAGCGGGGGCCAACAATGAGCAGTTCTTC; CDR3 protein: CASSLVAGANNEQFF
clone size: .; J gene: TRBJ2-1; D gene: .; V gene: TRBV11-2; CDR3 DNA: TGTGCCAGCCCGACCACGGGTGAGCAGTTCTTC; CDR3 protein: CASPTTGEQFF
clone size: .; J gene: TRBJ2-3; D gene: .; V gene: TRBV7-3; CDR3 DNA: TGTGCCAGCAGCTTACGGGGGATGGATACGCAGTATTTT; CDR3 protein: CASSLRGMDTQYF
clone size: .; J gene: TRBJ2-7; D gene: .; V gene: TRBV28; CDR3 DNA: TGTGCCAGCAGTTTAGCGGTATACGAGCAGTACTTC; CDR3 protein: CASSLAVYEQYF
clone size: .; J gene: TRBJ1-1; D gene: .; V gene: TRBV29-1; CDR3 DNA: TGCAGCGTTGGGGTTGGCACTGAAGCTTTCTTT; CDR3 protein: CSVGVGTEAFF
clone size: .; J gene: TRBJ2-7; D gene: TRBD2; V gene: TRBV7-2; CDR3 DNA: TGTGCCAGCAGCCGCCGACTAGCGGGGGCGCAGTACTTC; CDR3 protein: CASSRRLAGAQYF
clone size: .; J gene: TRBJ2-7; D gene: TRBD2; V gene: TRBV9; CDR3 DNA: TGTGCCAGCAGTAGCGGGGTATCCTACGAGCAGTACTTC; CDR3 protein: CASSSGVSYEQYF
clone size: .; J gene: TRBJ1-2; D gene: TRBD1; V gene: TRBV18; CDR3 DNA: TGTGCCAGCTCTCCAACCATGGGGACAGGGGACTATGGCTACACCTTC; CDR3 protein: CASSPTMGTGDYGYTF
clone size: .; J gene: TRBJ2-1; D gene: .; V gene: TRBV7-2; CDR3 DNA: TGTGCCAGCAGCCCCACACGGGACGATGAGCAGTTCTTC; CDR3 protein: CASSPTRDDEQFF
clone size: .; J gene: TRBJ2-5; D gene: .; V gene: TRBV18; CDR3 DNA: TGTGCCAGCTCCCCAGATTCTCAAGAGACCCAGTACTTC; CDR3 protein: CASSPDSQETQYF
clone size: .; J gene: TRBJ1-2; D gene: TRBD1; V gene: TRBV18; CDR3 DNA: TGTGCCAGCTCACCGGGACAGGGGACAGAATCCTATGGCTACACCTTC; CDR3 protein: CASSPGQGTESYGYTF
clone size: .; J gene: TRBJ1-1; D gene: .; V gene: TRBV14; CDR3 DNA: TGTGCCAGCAGCGAACTCAGGGTTGGAGCTTTCTTT; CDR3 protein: CASSELRVGAFF
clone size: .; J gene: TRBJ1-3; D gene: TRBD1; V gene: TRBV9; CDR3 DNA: TGTGCCAGCAGCATACAGGGGGCCGGAAACACCATATATTTT; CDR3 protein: CASSIQGAGNTIYF
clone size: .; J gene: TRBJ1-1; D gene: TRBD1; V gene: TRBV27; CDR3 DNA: TGTGCCAGCGGACCGCAGGGGGCGCGGACTGAAGCTTTCTTT; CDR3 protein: CASGPQGARTEAFF
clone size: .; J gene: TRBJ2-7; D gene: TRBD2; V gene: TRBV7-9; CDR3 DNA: TGTGCCAGCAGCTTCGGGGGGTCAACCTCCTACGAGCAGTACTTC; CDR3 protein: CASSFGGSTSYEQYF
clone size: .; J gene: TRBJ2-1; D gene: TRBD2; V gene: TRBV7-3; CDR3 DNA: TGTGCCAGCAGCTTAGTAGGCGGGACTATCCCCAATGAGCAGTTCTTC; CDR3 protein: CASSLVGGTIPNEQFF
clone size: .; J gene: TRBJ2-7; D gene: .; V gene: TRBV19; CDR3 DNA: TGTGCCAGTAGTCGACAGGTGACCTACGAGCAGTACTTC; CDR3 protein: CASSRQVTYEQYF
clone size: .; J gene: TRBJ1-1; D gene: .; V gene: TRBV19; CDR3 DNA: TGTGCCAGTAGTCTCCGAGCGGGGGCCACTGTCAACACTGAAGCTTTCTTT; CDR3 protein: CASSLRAGATVNTEAFF
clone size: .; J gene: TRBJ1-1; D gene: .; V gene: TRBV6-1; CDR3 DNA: TGTGCCAGCAGTGTCGGTCGGGGCACTGAAGCTTTCTTT; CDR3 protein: CASSVGRGTEAFF
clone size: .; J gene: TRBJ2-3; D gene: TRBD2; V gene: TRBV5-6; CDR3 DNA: TGTGCCAGCAGCTTGGGGTCTAGCGGAAATACGCAGTATTTT; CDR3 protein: CASSLGSSGNTQYF
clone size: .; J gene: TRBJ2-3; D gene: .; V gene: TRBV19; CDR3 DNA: TGTGCCAGTAGTATCCCGGGAGTGTCAGATACGCAGTATTTT; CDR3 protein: CASSIPGVSDTQYF
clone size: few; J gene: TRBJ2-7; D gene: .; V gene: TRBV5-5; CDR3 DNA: TGTGCCAGCAGCTTACGGTCCGGGTTTTCCTACGAGCAGTACTTC; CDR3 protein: CASSLRSGFSYEQYF
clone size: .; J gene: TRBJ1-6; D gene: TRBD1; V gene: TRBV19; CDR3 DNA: TGTGCCAGTAGTATTTCGACAGGGCTAAATTCACCCCTCCACTTT; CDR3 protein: CASSISTGLNSPLHF
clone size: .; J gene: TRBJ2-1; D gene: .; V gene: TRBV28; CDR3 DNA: TGTGCCAGCAGTTTTTTGGAGTCCTACAATGAGCAGTTCTTC; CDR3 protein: CASSFLESYNEQFF
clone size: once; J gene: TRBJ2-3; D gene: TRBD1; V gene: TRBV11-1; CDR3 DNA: TGTGCCAGCAGCTTAGGACAGGGCTACACAGATACGCAGTATTTT; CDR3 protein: CASSLGQGYTDTQYF
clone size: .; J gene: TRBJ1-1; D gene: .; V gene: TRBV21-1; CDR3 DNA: TGTGCCAGCAGCAAAGCTACCAAGAACACTGAAGCTTTCTTT; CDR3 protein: CASSKATKNTEAFF
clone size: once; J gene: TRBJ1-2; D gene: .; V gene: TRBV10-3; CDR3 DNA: TGTGCCACCTCGCGGGGAGACTATGGCTACACCTTC; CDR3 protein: CATSRGDYGYTF
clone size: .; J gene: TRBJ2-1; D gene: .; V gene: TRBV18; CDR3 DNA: TGTGCCAGCTCACCGTCTAGCGAGTACAATGAGCAGTTCTTC; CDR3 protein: CASSPSSEYNEQFF
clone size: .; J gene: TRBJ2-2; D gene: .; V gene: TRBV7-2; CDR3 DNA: TGTGCCAGCAGCCCCGTTAAAAGCGTGGGCACCGGGGAGCTGTTTTTT; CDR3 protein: CASSPVKSVGTGELFF
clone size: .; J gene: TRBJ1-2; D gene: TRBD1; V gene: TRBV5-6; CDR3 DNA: TGTGCCAGCAGCTTCCTCGGGACAGGATACTATGGCTACACCTTC; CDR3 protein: CASSFLGTGYYGYTF
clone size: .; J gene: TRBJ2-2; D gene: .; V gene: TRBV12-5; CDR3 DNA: TGTGCTAGTGGTTTGGTAGTGGGACTCCCCACCGGGGAGCTGTTTTTT; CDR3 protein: CASGLVVGLPTGELFF
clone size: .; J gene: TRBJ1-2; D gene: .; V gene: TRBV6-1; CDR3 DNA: TGTGCCAGCAGTGAGTTACAGGTAGACTATGGCTACACCTTC; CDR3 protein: CASSELQVDYGYTF
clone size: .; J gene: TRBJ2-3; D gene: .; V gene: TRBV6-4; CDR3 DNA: TGTGCCAGCAGTGAGGGTCTGAGCACAGATACGCAGTATTTT; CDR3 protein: CASSEGLSTDTQYF
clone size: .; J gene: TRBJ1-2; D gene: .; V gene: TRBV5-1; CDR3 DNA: TGCGCCAGCAGCTTGGGGAGCCCATATGGCTACACCTTC; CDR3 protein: CASSLGSPYGYTF
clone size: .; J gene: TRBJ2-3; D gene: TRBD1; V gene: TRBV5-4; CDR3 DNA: TGTGCCAGCAGCGCCGGGACAGGGGACACAGATACGCAGTATTTT; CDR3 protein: CASSAGTGDTDTQYF
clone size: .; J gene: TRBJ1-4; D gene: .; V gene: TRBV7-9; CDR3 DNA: TGTGCCAGCAGCCCAAGGGCCACTAATGAAAAACTGTTTTTT; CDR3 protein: CASSPRATNEKLFF
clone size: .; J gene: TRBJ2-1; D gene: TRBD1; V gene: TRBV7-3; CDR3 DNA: TGTGCCAGCAGCTTGGGACAGGGGCGGTATGAGCAGTTCTTC; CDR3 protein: CASSLGQGRYEQFF
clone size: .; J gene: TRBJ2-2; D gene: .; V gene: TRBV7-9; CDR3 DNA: TGTGCCAGCAGCTTAAGACCAGATGGCGGGGAGCTGTTTTTT; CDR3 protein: CASSLRPDGGELFF
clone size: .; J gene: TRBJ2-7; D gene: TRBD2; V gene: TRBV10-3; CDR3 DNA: TGTGCCATCAGGGTCGGGACTAGCGGGGACGAGCAGTACTTC; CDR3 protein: CAIRVGTSGDEQYF
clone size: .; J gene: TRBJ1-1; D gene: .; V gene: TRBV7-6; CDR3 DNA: TGTGCCAGCAGCGCCCCCCCCAACAGCCGCACTGAAGCTTTCTTT; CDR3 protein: CASSAPPNSRTEAFF
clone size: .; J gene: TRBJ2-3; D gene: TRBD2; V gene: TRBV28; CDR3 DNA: TGTGCCAGCAGGGGGAGCGGGGAAGGCACAGATACGCAGTATTTT; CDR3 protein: CASRGSGEGTDTQYF
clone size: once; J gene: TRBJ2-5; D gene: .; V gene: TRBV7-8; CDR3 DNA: TGTGCCAGCAGCTTACAGTTGGGAGAGACCCAGTACTTC; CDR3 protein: CASSLQLGETQYF
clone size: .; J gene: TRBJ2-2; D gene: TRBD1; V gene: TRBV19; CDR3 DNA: TGTGCCAGTAGGAACAGGGGTGACACCGGGGAGCTGTTTTTT; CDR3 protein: CASRNRGDTGELFF
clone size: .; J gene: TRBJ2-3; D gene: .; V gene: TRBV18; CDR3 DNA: TGTGCCAGCCGAAGGGCGGGCACAGATACGCAGTATTTT; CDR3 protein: CASRRAGTDTQYF
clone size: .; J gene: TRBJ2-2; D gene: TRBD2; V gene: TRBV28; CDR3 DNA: TGTGCCAGCAGTTTAGCAGCGGGAGTAACCGGGGAGCTGTTTTTT; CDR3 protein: CASSLAAGVTGELFF
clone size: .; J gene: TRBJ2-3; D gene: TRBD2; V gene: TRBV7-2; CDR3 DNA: TGTGCCAGCAGTCCACAGCGGGGGGCCTCAACCGGGCAGTATTTT; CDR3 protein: CASSPQRGASTGQYF